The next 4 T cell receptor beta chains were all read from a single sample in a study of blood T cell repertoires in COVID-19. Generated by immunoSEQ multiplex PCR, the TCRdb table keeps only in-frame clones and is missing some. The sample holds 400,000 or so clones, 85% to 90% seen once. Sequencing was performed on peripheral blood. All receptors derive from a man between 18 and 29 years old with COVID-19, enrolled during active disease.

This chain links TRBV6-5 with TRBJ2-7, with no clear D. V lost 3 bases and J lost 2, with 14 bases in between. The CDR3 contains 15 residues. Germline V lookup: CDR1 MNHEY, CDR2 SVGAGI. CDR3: CASSYGLGNTYEQYF. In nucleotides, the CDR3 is TGTGCCAGCAGTTATGGTCTAGGCAACACCTACGAGCAGTACTTC.

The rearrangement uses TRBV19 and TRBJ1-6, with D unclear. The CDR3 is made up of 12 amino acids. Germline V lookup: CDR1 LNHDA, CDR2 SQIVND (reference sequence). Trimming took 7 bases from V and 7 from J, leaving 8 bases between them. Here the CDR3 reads CASTHGNSPLHF. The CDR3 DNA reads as TGTGCCAGTACCCACGGGAATTCACCCCTCCACTTT. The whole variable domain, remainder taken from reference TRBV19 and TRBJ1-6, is DGGITQSPKYLFRKEGQNVTLSCEQNLNHDAMYWYRQDPGQGLRLIYYSQIVNDFQKGDIAEGYSVSREKKESFPLTVTSAQKNPTAFYLCASTHGNSPLHFGNGTRLTVT.

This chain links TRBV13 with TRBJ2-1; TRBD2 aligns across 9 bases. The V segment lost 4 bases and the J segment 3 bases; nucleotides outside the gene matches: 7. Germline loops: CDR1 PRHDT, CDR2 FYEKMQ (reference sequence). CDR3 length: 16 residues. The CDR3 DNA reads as TGTGCCAGCAGCTGGTCTGTAGCGGGGGACTACAATGAGCAGTTCTTC. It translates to CASSWSVAGDYNEQFF. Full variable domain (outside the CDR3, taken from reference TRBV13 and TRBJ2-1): AAGVIQSPRHLIKEKRETATLKCYPIPRHDTVYWYQQGPGQDPQFLISFYEKMQSDKGSIPDRFSAQQFSDYHSELNMSSLELGDSALYFCASSWSVAGDYNEQFFGPGTRLTVL.

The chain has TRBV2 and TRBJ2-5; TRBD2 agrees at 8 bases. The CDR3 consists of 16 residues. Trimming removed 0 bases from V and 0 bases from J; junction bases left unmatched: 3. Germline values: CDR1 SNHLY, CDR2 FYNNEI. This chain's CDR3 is CASSEASSGYQETQYF. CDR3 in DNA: TGTGCCAGCAGTGAAGCGTCTAGCGGGTACCAAGAGACCCAGTACTTC.